The source of this TCR beta chain is a study of blood T cell repertoires in COVID-19. Assay used: immunoSEQ multiplex PCR; TCRdb lists only in-frame clones, some missing. The data contain 300,000 to 450,000 clones, more than 65% of them singletons. The CDR3 runs 16 residues. V dropped 4 bases and J dropped 5; count of bases not matched to a gene: 12. CDR1 is MNHEY and CDR2 is SVGEGT in the germline V gene. V and J are TRBV6-2 or TRBV6-3 and TRBJ2-5; 8 bases are a match to TRBD2. This clonotype was sampled from a human donor with acute or convalescent COVID-19. The donor label of this sample is uncertain. Material for sequencing was peripheral blood. CDR3 loop: CASSSGGGLSTETQYF. The DNA for the CDR3 is TGTGCCAGCAGTTCGGGGGGGGGCCTAAGTACTGAGACCCAGTACTTC.